Below, 6 T cell receptor beta chains from the same sample are listed, as sequenced in a study of cytomegalovirus exposure and HLA in healthy donors. Using immunoSEQ multiplex PCR, the repertoire was profiled, and TCRdb retains in-frame clones only, with some absent. The sample yields some 60,000 clones, 90% to 95% seen once. The sequenced material came from PBMCs. These TCRs come from a man between 18 and 29 years old in good health and CMV-seropositive.

V gene TRBV5-1 combines with J gene TRBJ2-1; D may be TRBD2 (5 bases). The V end lost 2 bases, the J end lost 4 bases, and 13 bases lay between the germline ends. The CDR3 runs 15 residues. Germline assignment: CDR1 SGHRS and CDR2 YFSETQ. The CDR3 DNA sequence: TGCGCCAGCAGCTTTGGCCTAGCAGGATACAATGAGCAGTTCTTC. This gives the protein CASSFGLAGYNEQFF.

This sequence joins TRBV14 and TRBJ2-3; D remains ambiguous. CDR1 is SGHDN and CDR2 is FVKESK in the germline V gene. The CDR3 consists of 16 residues. Between the trimmed V and J ends, which lost 1 base and 2 bases, there was a span of 13 bases. This chain's CDR3 is CASSQGDFSFTDTQYF. CDR3 DNA sequence: TGTGCCAGCAGCCAAGGAGACTTCTCGTTCACAGATACGCAGTATTTT.

The chain has TRBV5-4 and TRBJ1-2, with 10 bases identical to TRBD1. There are 16 residues in the CDR3. Germline V gives CDR1 SGHNT, CDR2 YYREEE (reference sequence). With V trimmed by 0 bases and J by 4 bases, 6 bases remained unmatched. CDR3 loop: CASSLASTGGSYGYTF. In DNA, the CDR3 is TGTGCCAGCAGCTTGGCTTCGACAGGGGGCAGCTATGGCTACACCTTC.

This chain's CDR3 is CSVGVTSGGQETQYF. In DNA, the CDR3 is TGCAGCGTTGGAGTAACTAGCGGGGGACAAGAGACCCAGTACTTC. The rearrangement links TRBV29-1 to TRBJ2-5, with TRBD2 matching 11 bases. The CDR3 consists of 15 residues. The trim removed 4 bases at V and 2 bases at J, leaving 6 bases unmatched. The germline V gene encodes CDR1 SQVTM and CDR2 ANQGSEA.

V and J are TRBV20-1 and TRBJ2-1, with D possibly TRBD2 on 5 matching bases. CDR3 size: 11 residues. Germline V gene data show CDR1 as DFQATT and CDR2 as SNEGSKA (reference sequence). V lost 6 bases and J 5 bases, leaving 8 bases between the germline ends. Here the CDR3 DNA reads TGCAGTGCCCTGGGAGACAATGAGCAGTTCTTC. Translated, it gives CSALGDNEQFF.

The chain has TRBV5-5 and TRBJ1-4, with TRBD1 matching over 7 bases. The V and J ends lost 4 bases and 5 bases, in that order; junction bases with no gene match: 11. The CDR3 runs 16 residues. Germline-derived CDR1 and CDR2 are SGHKS and YYEKEE (reference sequence). CDR3 in amino acids: CASSPRGGGPNEKLFF. DNA of the CDR3: TGTGCCAGCAGCCCCCGTGGAGGGGGCCCCAATGAAAAACTGTTTTTT. Together with reference TRBV5-5 and TRBJ1-4, the CDR3 gives the full variable domain: DAGVTQSPTHLIKTRGQQVTLRCSPISGHKSVSWYQQVLGQGPQFIFQYYEKEERGRGNFPDRFSARQFPNYSSELNVNALLLGDSALYLCASSPRGGGPNEKLFFGSGTQLSVL.